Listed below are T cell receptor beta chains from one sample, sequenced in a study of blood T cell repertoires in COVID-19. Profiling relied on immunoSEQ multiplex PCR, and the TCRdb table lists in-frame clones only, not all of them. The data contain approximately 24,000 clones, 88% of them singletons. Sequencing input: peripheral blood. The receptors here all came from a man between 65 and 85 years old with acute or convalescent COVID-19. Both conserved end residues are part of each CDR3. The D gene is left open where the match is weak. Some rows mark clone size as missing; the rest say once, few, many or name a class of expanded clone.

CDR3: CASSSPAGGDGYTF
DNA: TGTGCCAGCAGTTCCCCGGCGGGGGGGGATGGCTACACCTTC
D: .
size: .
V: TRBV27
J: TRBJ1-2

CDR3: CASSLERLADTDTQYF
DNA: TGTGCCAGCAGCTTAGAGCGACTAGCGGACACAGATACGCAGTATTTT
D: TRBD2
size: .
V: TRBV7-2
J: TRBJ2-3

CDR3: CASSSPGKAQHF
DNA: TGTGCCAGCAGTTCCCCAGGGAAGGCCCAGCATTTT
D: .
size: .
V: TRBV28
J: TRBJ1-5

CDR3: CASSLTSLRVASYEQYF
DNA: TGTGCCAGCAGCCTCACCTCACTCCGGGTCGCATCCTACGAGCAGTACTTC
D: .
size: .
V: TRBV7-9
J: TRBJ2-7

CDR3: CSASPPGVRGSYNEQFF
DNA: TGCAGTGCTAGTCCCCCCGGGGTACGCGGCTCCTACAATGAGCAGTTCTTC
D: .
size: .
V: TRBV20-1
J: TRBJ2-1

CDR3: CSVGDRNSPLHF
DNA: TGCAGCGTTGGAGACAGAAACTCACCCCTCCACTTT
D: .
size: once
V: TRBV29-1
J: TRBJ1-6

CDR3: CASSYGGVGNTIYF
DNA: TGCGCCAGCAGCTATGGGGGGGTCGGAAACACCATATATTTT
D: .
size: .
V: TRBV5-1
J: TRBJ1-3

CDR3: CASSHGNSGNTGELFF
DNA: TGTGCCAGCAGCCATGGTAATAGCGGGAATACCGGGGAGCTGTTTTTT
D: TRBD2
size: once
V: TRBV14
J: TRBJ2-2

CDR3: CASSSGQGWPLAKNIQYF
DNA: TGTGCCAGCAGCTCCGGGCAGGGGTGGCCCCTAGCCAAAAACATTCAGTACTTC
D: .
size: .
V: TRBV27
J: TRBJ2-4

CDR3: CASSLQGLVAGNTIYF
DNA: TGTGCCAGCAGCTTACAGGGGCTTGTCGCTGGAAACACCATATATTTT
D: .
size: once
V: TRBV7-2
J: TRBJ1-3

CDR3: CASSSLGGQNYGYTF
DNA: TGTGCCAGCAGCTCACTCGGAGGACAGAACTATGGCTACACCTTC
D: .
size: .
V: TRBV7-3
J: TRBJ1-2

CDR3: CASSYQASSTDTQYF
DNA: TGTGCCAGCAGTTACCAAGCGTCTAGCACAGATACGCAGTATTTT
D: .
size: .
V: TRBV6-5
J: TRBJ2-3

CDR3: CASSRGGGLNTEAFF
DNA: TGTGCCAGTAGTAGAGGGGGCGGTCTGAACACTGAAGCTTTCTTT
D: TRBD1
size: few
V: TRBV19
J: TRBJ1-1

CDR3: CASSQDRSNQPQHF
DNA: TGTGCCAGCAGCCAGGACAGGTCCAATCAGCCCCAGCATTTT
D: TRBD1
size: .
V: TRBV5-4
J: TRBJ1-5

CDR3: CASSPGEETQYF
DNA: TGTGCCAGCTCACCAGGGGAGGAGACCCAGTACTTC
D: .
size: .
V: TRBV18
J: TRBJ2-5

CDR3: CASSWGDGGYTF
DNA: TGTGCCAGCAGTTGGGGGGATGGTGGCTACACCTTC
D: .
size: .
V: TRBV28
J: TRBJ1-2

CDR3: CASSLTQNTEAFF
DNA: TGCGCCAGCAGCTTGACTCAGAACACTGAAGCTTTCTTT
D: .
size: .
V: TRBV5-1
J: TRBJ1-1

CDR3: CASSLMAGARGETQYF
DNA: TGTGCCAGCAGCCTTATGGCGGGAGCGCGTGGAGAGACCCAGTACTTC
D: TRBD2
size: .
V: TRBV7-6
J: TRBJ2-5

CDR3: CASSLGQSMNNEKLFF
DNA: TGCGCCAGCAGCTTGGGACAGTCAATGAATAATGAAAAACTGTTTTTT
D: .
size: .
V: TRBV5-1
J: TRBJ1-4

CDR3: CASSQRSGSPTYEQYF
DNA: TGCGCCAGCAGCCAAAGAAGTGGTAGCCCTACCTACGAGCAGTACTTC
D: .
size: .
V: TRBV4-3
J: TRBJ2-7

CDR3: CASSQGTSGYNYEQYF
DNA: TGCGCCAGCAGCCAAGGGACTAGCGGATATAACTACGAGCAGTACTTC
D: TRBD2
size: .
V: TRBV4-3
J: TRBJ2-7

CDR3: CASSLAGGPLFRSHEQFF
DNA: TGTGCCAGCAGCTTAGCGGGAGGGCCGCTTTTCAGATCTCATGAGCAGTTCTTC
D: TRBD2
size: .
V: TRBV5-4
J: TRBJ2-1

CDR3: CASSREGGWYGYTF
DNA: TGTGCCAGCAGTCGCGAGGGCGGGTGGTATGGCTACACCTTC
D: .
size: .
V: TRBV27
J: TRBJ1-2

CDR3: CATSRDTGQPQHF
DNA: TGTGCCACCAGCAGAGATACAGGTCAGCCCCAGCATTTT
D: .
size: .
V: TRBV15
J: TRBJ1-5

CDR3: CASSGRLAGELFF
DNA: TGTGCCAGCAGCGGGAGATTGGCCGGGGAGCTGTTTTTT
D: .
size: once
V: TRBV3-1/TRBV3-2
J: TRBJ2-2

CDR3: CASSQGASGSADTQYF
DNA: TGCGCCAGCAGCCAAGGGGCTAGCGGGAGTGCAGATACGCAGTATTTT
D: TRBD2
size: .
V: TRBV4-3
J: TRBJ2-3

CDR3: CASSKGKGPINEKLFF
DNA: TGTGCCAGCAGCAAAGGAAAGGGGCCGATTAATGAAAAACTGTTTTTT
D: .
size: .
V: TRBV21-1
J: TRBJ1-4

CDR3: CASSLGQDPTPQYF
DNA: TGTGCCAGCAGCTTAGGACAGGACCCAACCCCACAGTACTTC
D: .
size: few
V: TRBV11-2
J: TRBJ2-7

CDR3: CAIRGLGGYEQYF
DNA: TGTGCCATCAGGGGCCTAGGAGGCTACGAGCAGTACTTC
D: .
size: .
V: TRBV10-3
J: TRBJ2-7